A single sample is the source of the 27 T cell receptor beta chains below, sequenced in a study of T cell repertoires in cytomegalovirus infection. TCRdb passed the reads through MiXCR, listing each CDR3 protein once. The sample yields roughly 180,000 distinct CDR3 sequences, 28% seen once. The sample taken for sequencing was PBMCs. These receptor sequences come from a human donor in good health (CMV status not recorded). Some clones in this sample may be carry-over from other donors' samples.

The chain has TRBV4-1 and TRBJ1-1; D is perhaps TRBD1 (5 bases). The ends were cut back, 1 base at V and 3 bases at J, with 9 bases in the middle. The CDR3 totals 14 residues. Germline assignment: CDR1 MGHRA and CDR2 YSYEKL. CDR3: CASSQGQIYTEAFF. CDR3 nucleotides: TGCGCCAGCAGCCAAGGACAGATCTACACTGAAGCTTTCTTT.

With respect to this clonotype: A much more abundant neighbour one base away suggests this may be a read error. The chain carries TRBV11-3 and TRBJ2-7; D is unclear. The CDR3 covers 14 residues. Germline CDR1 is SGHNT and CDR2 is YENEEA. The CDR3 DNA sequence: TGTGCCAGCAGCACTTACGAACAGCCCTACGAGCAGCACTTC. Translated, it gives CASSTYEQPYEQHF.

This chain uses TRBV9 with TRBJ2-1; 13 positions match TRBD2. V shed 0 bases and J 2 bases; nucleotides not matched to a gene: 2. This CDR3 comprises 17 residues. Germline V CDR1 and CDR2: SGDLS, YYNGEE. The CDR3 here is CASSVGTSGGAYNEQFF. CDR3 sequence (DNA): TGTGCCAGCAGCGTAGGGACTAGCGGGGGAGCCTACAATGAGCAGTTCTTC.

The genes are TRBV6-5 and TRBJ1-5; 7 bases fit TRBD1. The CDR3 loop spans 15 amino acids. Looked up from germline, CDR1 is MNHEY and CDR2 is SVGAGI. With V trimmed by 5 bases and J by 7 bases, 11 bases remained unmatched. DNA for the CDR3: TGTGCCAGCAGTCCCGGGACAGCGGTGGAACAGCCCCAGCATTTT. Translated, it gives CASSPGTAVEQPQHF.

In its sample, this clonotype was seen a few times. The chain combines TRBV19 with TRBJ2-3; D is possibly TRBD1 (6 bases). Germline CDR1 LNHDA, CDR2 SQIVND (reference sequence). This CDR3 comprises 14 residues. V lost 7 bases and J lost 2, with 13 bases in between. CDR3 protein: CASTAGQHTDTQYF. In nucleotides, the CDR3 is TGTGCCAGTACCGCCGGACAGCACACAGATACGCAGTATTTT.

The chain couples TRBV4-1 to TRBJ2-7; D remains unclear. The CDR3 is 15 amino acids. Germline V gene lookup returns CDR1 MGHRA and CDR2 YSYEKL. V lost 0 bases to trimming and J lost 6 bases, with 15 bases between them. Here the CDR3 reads CASSQERLRLGEQYF. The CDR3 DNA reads TGCGCCAGCAGCCAAGAGCGTCTCCGACTGGGCGAGCAGTACTTC.

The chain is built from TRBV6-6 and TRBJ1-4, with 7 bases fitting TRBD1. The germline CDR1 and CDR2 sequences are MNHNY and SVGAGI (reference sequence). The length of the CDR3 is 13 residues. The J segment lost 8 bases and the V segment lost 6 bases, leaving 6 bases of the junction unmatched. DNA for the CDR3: TGTGCCAGCAGCAACAGGGGAGCCGAAAAACTGTTTTTT. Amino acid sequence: CASSNRGAEKLFF.

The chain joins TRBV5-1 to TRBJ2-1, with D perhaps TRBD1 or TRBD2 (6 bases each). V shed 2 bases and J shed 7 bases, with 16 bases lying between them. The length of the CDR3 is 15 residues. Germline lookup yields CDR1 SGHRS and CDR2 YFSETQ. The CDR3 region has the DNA TGCGCCAGCAGCTTAACTAGGAGGGGGGATAATGAGCAGTTCTTC. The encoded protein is CASSLTRRGDNEQFF.

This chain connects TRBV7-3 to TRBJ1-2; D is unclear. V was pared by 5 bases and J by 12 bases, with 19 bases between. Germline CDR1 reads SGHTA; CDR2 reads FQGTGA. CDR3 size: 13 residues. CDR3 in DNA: TGTGCCAGCAGCGGTACAATCACACGGTGCGACACCTTC. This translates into CASSGTITRCDTF.

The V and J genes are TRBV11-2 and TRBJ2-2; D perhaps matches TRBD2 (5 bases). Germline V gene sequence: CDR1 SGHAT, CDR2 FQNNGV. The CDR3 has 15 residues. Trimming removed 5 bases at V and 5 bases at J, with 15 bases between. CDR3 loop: CASSPSRAKTGELFF. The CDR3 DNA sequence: TGTGCCAGCAGCCCGTCGAGGGCTAAGACCGGGGAGCTGTTTTTT.

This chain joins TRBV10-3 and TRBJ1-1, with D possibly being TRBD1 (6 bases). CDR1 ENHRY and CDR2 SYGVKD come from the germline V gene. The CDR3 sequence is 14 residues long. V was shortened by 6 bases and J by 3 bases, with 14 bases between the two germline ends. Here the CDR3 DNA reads TGTGCCATCAGGGGGGATGAGGGGGACACTGAAGCTTTCTTT. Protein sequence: CAIRGDEGDTEAFF.

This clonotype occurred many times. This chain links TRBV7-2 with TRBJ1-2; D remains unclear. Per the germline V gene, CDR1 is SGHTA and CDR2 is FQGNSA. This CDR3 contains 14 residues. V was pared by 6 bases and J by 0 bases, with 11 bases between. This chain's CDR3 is CASSPGGANYGYTF. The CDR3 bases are TGTGCCAGCAGTCCAGGAGGAGCTAACTATGGCTACACCTTC.

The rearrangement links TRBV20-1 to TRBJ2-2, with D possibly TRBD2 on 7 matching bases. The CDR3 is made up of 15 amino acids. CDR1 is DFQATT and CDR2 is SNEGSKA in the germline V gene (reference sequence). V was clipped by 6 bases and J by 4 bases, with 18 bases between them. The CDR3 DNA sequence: TGCAGTGCCCCTAGGGGGGGGCCGGGCACCGGGGAGCTGTTTTTT. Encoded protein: CSAPRGGPGTGELFF.

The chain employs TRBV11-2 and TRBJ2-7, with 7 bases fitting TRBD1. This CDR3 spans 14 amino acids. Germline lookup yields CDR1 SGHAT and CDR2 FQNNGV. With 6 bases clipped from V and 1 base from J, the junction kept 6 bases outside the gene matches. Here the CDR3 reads CASRWDSASYEQYF. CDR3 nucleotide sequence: TGTGCCAGCAGGTGGGACAGCGCTTCCTACGAGCAGTACTTC.

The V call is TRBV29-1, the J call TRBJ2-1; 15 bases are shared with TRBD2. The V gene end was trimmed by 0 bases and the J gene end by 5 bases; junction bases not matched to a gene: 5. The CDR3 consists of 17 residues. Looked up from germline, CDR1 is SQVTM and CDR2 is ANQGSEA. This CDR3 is CSVEDRGLAGGNNEQFF. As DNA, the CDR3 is TGCAGCGTTGAAGATAGAGGACTAGCGGGGGGGAACAATGAGCAGTTCTTC.

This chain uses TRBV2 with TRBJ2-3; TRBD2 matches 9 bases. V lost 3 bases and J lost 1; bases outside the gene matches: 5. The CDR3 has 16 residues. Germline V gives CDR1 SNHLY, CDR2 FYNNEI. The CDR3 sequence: CASSDGAGGRTDTQYF. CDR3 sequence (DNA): TGTGCCAGCAGTGATGGAGCGGGGGGCCGCACAGATACGCAGTATTTT. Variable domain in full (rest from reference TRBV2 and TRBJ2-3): EPEVTQTPSHQVTQMGQEVILRCVPISNHLYFYWYRQILGQKVEFLVSFYNNEISEKSEIFDDQFSVERPDGSNFTLKIRSTKLEDSAMYFCASSDGAGGRTDTQYFGPGTRLTVL.

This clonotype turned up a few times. The CDR3 sequence is CSVEDGQERGYGYTF. CDR3 sequence (DNA): TGCAGCGTTGAAGATGGGCAGGAACGGGGCTATGGCTACACCTTC. This sequence joins TRBV29-1 and TRBJ1-2; D not resolved. V dropped 0 bases and J dropped 4 bases, with 15 bases sitting between them. This CDR3 region has 15 residues. Germline values: CDR1 SQVTM, CDR2 ANQGSEA.

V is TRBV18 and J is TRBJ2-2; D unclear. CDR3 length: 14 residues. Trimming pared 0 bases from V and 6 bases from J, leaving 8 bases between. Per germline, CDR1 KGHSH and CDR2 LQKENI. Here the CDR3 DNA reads TGTGCCAGCTCACCACCGACCCGAGCCGGGGAGCTGTTTTTT. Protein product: CASSPPTRAGELFF.

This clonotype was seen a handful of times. The CDR3 nucleotides are TGTGCCAGCAGTCCCCCCGTGAGCACTGAAGCTTTCTTT. Protein: CASSPPVSTEAFF. The rearrangement uses TRBV12-3 or TRBV12-4 and TRBJ1-1; D unclear. V was pared by 5 bases and J by 4 bases, with 11 bases between. There are 13 residues in the CDR3.

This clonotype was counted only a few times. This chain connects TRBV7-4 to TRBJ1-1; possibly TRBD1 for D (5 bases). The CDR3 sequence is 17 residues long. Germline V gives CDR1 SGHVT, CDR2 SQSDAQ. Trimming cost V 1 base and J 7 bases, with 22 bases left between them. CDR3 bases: TGTGCCAGCAGCTTAGGGGGCCGTCAGTTCTCAAGAAGTGAAGCTTTCTTT. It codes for CASSLGGRQFSRSEAFF.

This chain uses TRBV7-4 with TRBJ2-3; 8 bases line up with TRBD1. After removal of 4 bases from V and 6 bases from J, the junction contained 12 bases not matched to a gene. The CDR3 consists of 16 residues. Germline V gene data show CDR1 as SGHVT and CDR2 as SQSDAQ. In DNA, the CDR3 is TGTGCCAGCAGCTCAAGGGGGACAGGAGGGAGGGATACGCAGTATTTT. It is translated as CASSSRGTGGRDTQYF.

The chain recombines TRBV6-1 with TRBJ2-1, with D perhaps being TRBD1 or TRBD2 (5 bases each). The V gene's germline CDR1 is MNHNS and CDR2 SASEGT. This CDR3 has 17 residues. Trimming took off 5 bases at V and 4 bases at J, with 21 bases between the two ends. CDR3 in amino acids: CASSYPPSGPGYNEQFF. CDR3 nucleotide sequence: TGTGCCAGCAGTTACCCCCCCTCGGGGCCGGGGTACAATGAGCAGTTCTTC.

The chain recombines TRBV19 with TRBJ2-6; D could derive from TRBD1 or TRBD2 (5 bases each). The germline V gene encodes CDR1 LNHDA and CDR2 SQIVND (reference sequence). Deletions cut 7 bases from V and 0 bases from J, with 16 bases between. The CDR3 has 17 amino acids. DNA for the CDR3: TGTGCCAGTAAGCCGGGGCCCTTGAGCTCTGGGGCCAACGTCCTGACTTTC. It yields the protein CASKPGPLSSGANVLTF.

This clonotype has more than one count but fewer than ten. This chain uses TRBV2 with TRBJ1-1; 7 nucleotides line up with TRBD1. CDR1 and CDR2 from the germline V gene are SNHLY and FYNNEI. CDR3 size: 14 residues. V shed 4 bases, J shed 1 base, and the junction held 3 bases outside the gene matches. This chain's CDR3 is CASSVDRANTEAFF. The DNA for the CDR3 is TGTGCCAGCAGTGTTGACAGGGCGAACACTGAAGCTTTCTTT. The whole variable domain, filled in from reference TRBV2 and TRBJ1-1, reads EPEVTQTPSHQVTQMGQEVILRCVPISNHLYFYWYRQILGQKVEFLVSFYNNEISEKSEIFDDQFSVERPDGSNFTLKIRSTKLEDSAMYFCASSVDRANTEAFFGQGTRLTVV.

CDR3 bases: TGTGCCAGCAGAGTAATCGGGAGCACTGAAGCTTTCTTT. The encoded protein is CASRVIGSTEAFF. The gene calls are TRBV2 and TRBJ1-1; D call uncertain. This CDR3 has 13 residues. Germline V CDR1 and CDR2: SNHLY, FYNNEI. The ends were cut back, 6 bases at V and 4 bases at J, with 12 bases in the middle.

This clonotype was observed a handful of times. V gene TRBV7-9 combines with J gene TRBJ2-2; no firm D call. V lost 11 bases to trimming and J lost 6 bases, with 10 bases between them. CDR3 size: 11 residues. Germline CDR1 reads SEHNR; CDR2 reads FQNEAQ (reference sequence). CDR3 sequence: CAASPAGELFF. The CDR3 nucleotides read TGTGCCGCTTCCCCGGCCGGGGAGCTGTTTTTT. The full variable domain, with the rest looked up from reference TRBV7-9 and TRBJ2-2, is DTGVSQNPRHKITKRGQNVTFRCDPISEHNRLYWYRQTLGQGPEFLTYFQNEAQLEKSRLLSDRFSAERPKGSFSTLEIQRTEQGDSAMYLCAASPAGELFFGEGSRLTVL.

The CDR3 loop is CASSQTLALETQYF. Here the CDR3 DNA reads TGCGCCAGCAGCCAAACGCTGGCCCTGGAGACCCAGTACTTC. The rearrangement links TRBV4-3 to TRBJ2-5; D is uncertain. With 2 bases removed from V and 5 bases from J, the gap between germline ends came to 12 bases. This CDR3 has 14 amino acids. Per germline, CDR1 LGHNA and CDR2 YSLEER.